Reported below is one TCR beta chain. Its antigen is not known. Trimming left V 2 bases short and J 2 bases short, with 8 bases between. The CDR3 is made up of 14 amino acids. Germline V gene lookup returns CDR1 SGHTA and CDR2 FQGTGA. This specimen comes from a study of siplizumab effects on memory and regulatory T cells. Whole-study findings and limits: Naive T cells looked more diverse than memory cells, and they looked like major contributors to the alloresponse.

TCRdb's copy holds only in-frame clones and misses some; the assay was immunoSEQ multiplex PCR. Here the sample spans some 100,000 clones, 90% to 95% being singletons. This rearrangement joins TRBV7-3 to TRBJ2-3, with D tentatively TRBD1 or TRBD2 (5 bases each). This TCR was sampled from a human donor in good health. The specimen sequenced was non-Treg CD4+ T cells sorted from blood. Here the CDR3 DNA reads TGTGCCAGCAGCTTATCGGGGCTCACAGATACGCAGTATTTT. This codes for CASSLSGLTDTQYF.